The rows below give T cell receptor beta chains drawn from one sample of a study of blood T cell repertoires in COVID-19. Using immunoSEQ multiplex PCR, the repertoire was profiled, and TCRdb retains in-frame clones only, with some absent. The table has 150,000 to 200,000 clones, around 80% seen once; the top ten hold roughly 18%. Sequenced: peripheral blood. These receptor sequences come from a woman of 80 years or more with acute or convalescent COVID-19. Both conserved end residues are part of each CDR3. Fields, in order: J gene, clone size, CDR3 length, D gene, V gene, CDR3 protein, CDR3 DNA. D genes are given only for firm matches. Clone size is not always given. Where it is, it says once, few, many or a class for expanded clones.

J: TRBJ1-6; size: NA; length: 14; D: NA; V: TRBV28; CDR3: CASSLGQSNSPLHF; DNA: TGTGCCAGCAGTCTCGGACAGTCTAATTCACCCCTCCACTTT
J: TRBJ2-7; size: NA; length: 15; D: TRBD1; V: TRBV28; CDR3: CASSPTGASSYEQYF; DNA: TGTGCCAGCAGCCCCACAGGGGCGAGCTCCTACGAGCAGTACTTC
J: TRBJ1-4; size: NA; length: 15; D: NA; V: TRBV28; CDR3: CASSSVNQFHEKLFF; DNA: TGTGCCAGCAGTTCAGTAAACCAGTTCCATGAAAAACTGTTTTTT
J: TRBJ1-5; size: NA; length: 13; D: NA; V: TRBV10-1; CDR3: CASSESVARPQHF; DNA: TGCGCCAGCAGTGAGTCGGTGGCACGGCCCCAGCATTTT
J: TRBJ1-6; size: NA; length: 16; D: TRBD1; V: TRBV2; CDR3: CASSEAGTGQGSPLHF; DNA: TGTGCCAGCAGTGAAGCCGGGACAGGGCAGGGTTCACCCCTCCACTTT
J: TRBJ1-3; size: NA; length: 14; D: TRBD1; V: TRBV6-5; CDR3: CASSPRGLSDTIYF; DNA: TGTGCCAGCAGCCCCAGGGGGCTGAGTGACACCATATATTTT
J: TRBJ1-2; size: NA; length: 15; D: NA; V: TRBV7-2; CDR3: CASSLEHRPNYGYTF; DNA: TGTGCCAGCAGCTTAGAACACAGACCTAACTATGGCTACACCTTC
J: TRBJ1-2; size: NA; length: 13; D: NA; V: TRBV7-2; CDR3: CASSLVGEGGYTF; DNA: TGTGCCAGCAGCTTAGTCGGAGAAGGTGGCTACACCTTC
J: TRBJ2-1; size: NA; length: 16; D: NA; V: TRBV21-1; CDR3: CASSRIDRGIYNEQFF; DNA: TGTGCCAGCAGCCGTATAGACAGGGGAATTTACAATGAGCAGTTCTTC
J: TRBJ2-5; size: NA; length: 13; D: NA; V: TRBV5-1; CDR3: CASSRSSRGTQYF; DNA: TGCGCCAGCAGCCGGTCCTCCCGGGGGACCCAGTACTTC
J: TRBJ2-1; size: few; length: 17; D: TRBD1; V: TRBV7-2; CDR3: CASSPSTVHRGPNEQFF; DNA: TGTGCCAGCAGCCCGAGTACCGTGCACAGGGGCCCTAATGAGCAGTTCTTC
J: TRBJ2-7; size: NA; length: 14; D: TRBD1; V: TRBV27; CDR3: CASSLLRTGYEQYF; DNA: TGTGCCAGCAGTCTCTTACGGACAGGCTACGAGCAGTACTTC
J: TRBJ2-3; size: few; length: 15; D: TRBD1; V: TRBV5-1; CDR3: CASAMMTGGIDTQYF; DNA: TGCGCCAGTGCAATGATGACAGGGGGAATAGATACGCAGTATTTT
J: TRBJ1-6; size: NA; length: 14; D: NA; V: TRBV7-9; CDR3: CASSLEQGNSPLHF; DNA: TGTGCCAGCAGCTTAGAACAGGGTAACTCACCCCTCCACTTT
J: TRBJ1-4; size: NA; length: 16; D: NA; V: TRBV3-1/TRBV3-2; CDR3: CASSQAPGAFNEKLFF; DNA: TGTGCCAGCAGCCAAGCCCCAGGCGCGTTCAATGAAAAACTGTTTTTT
J: TRBJ2-2; size: NA; length: 16; D: TRBD1; V: TRBV18; CDR3: CASSPSRGQGSGELFF; DNA: TGTGCCAGCTCACCCAGTCGGGGACAGGGTTCCGGGGAGCTGTTTTTT
J: TRBJ2-7; size: few; length: 13; D: TRBD2; V: TRBV18; CDR3: CASSPGGVYEQYF; DNA: TGTGCCAGCTCACCGGGGGGGGTGTACGAGCAGTACTTC
J: TRBJ2-1; size: NA; length: 16; D: TRBD2; V: TRBV5-4; CDR3: CASSSRLAGARHEQFF; DNA: TGTGCCAGCAGCTCGAGACTAGCGGGAGCTCGGCATGAGCAGTTCTTC
J: TRBJ1-2; size: NA; length: 13; D: TRBD1; V: TRBV6-5; CDR3: CAGWTGGRGGYTF; DNA: TGTGCCGGATGGACAGGGGGGAGAGGGGGCTACACCTTC
J: TRBJ2-3; size: NA; length: 19; D: NA; V: TRBV7-8; CDR3: CASSLSKAGRIISTDTQYF; DNA: TGTGCCAGCAGCTTATCCAAGGCGGGGAGAATTATTAGCACAGATACGCAGTATTTT
J: TRBJ1-1; size: few; length: 16; D: NA; V: TRBV9; CDR3: CASSPFGGSGNTEAFF; DNA: TGTGCCAGCAGCCCATTTGGAGGTTCGGGGAACACTGAAGCTTTCTTT
J: TRBJ1-2; size: NA; length: 13; D: TRBD1; V: TRBV29-1; CDR3: CSVTTGALYGYTF; DNA: TGCAGCGTCACGACAGGGGCCCTCTATGGCTACACCTTC
J: TRBJ2-1; size: NA; length: 17; D: TRBD2; V: TRBV6-1; CDR3: CASSEQIGAGGRDEQFF; DNA: TGTGCCAGCAGTGAACAAATCGGAGCGGGAGGGCGGGATGAGCAGTTCTTC
J: TRBJ1-3; size: NA; length: 15; D: TRBD1; V: TRBV28; CDR3: CASSLTGGDGNTIYF; DNA: TGTGCCAGCAGTTTGACAGGGGGCGATGGAAACACCATATATTTT
J: TRBJ2-7; size: NA; length: 16; D: TRBD2; V: TRBV4-1; CDR3: CASSQGLAGGPYEQYF; DNA: TGCGCCAGCAGCCAAGGTCTGGCGGGGGGGCCCTACGAGCAGTACTTC
J: TRBJ1-5; size: NA; length: 15; D: NA; V: TRBV2; CDR3: CASRQGLESNQPQHF; DNA: TGTGCCAGCAGGCAGGGTCTAGAAAGCAATCAGCCCCAGCATTTT
J: TRBJ1-3; size: few; length: 15; D: NA; V: TRBV7-9; CDR3: CASSLDGAAGNTIYF; DNA: TGTGCCAGCAGCTTAGATGGGGCGGCTGGAAACACCATATATTTT
J: TRBJ1-5; size: NA; length: 13; D: NA; V: TRBV10-2; CDR3: CASSEGELKPQHF; DNA: TGCGCCAGCAGTGAGGGGGAGTTGAAGCCCCAGCATTTT
J: TRBJ2-7; size: NA; length: 17; D: TRBD1; V: TRBV5-6; CDR3: CASSSRSGTGSAYEQYF; DNA: TGTGCCAGCAGCTCCCGTTCCGGGACAGGGAGCGCCTACGAGCAGTACTTC
J: TRBJ1-6; size: few; length: 14; D: NA; V: TRBV19; CDR3: CASSTTVVNSPLHF; DNA: TGTGCCAGTAGCACCACGGTGGTTAATTCACCCCTCCACTTT
J: TRBJ1-4; size: NA; length: 13; D: TRBD1; V: TRBV19; CDR3: CATKRTGSEKLFF; DNA: TGTGCCACTAAAAGGACAGGGAGTGAAAAACTGTTTTTT
J: TRBJ1-2; size: NA; length: 13; D: NA; V: TRBV6-1; CDR3: CASSEALGYGYTF; DNA: TGTGCCAGCAGTGAAGCACTAGGGTATGGCTACACCTTC
J: TRBJ1-2; size: NA; length: 12; D: NA; V: TRBV28; CDR3: CASVDRSRGYTF; DNA: TGTGCCAGCGTAGACCGTTCCAGGGGCTACACCTTC
J: TRBJ1-2; size: NA; length: 13; D: NA; V: TRBV30; CDR3: CAWTLGGSLGYTF; DNA: TGTGCCTGGACCCTGGGGGGGTCTTTAGGCTACACCTTC